The rows below give T cell receptor beta chains drawn from one sample of a study of human T cells and chemical hapten exposure. MiXCR, run by TCRdb on the RACE reads, gives a single entry per CDR3 protein. Of some 180,000 distinct CDR3 sequences in the sample, more than 20% were seen once. The sequenced sample was whole blood, obtained in connection with sensitization to the hapten diphenylcyclopropenone (DPC). These receptors were obtained from a woman aged 45-59 years with alopecia areata. Some clones in this sample may be carry-over from other donors' samples. Both conserved end residues are part of each CDR3. The D gene is left open where the match is weak. Size tells how often a clone was seen (once, few, many) or the class of an expanded clone, and some rows leave it out.

D: TRBD2; size: .; J: TRBJ2-1; V: TRBV3-1; DNA: TGTGCCAGCAGCCAGAATCCTAGCGGGAGGATATCCTACAATGAGCAGTTCTTC; CDR3: CASSQNPSGRISYNEQFF
D: .; size: .; J: TRBJ2-7; V: TRBV5-4; DNA: TGTGCCAGCAGCTTGTTCTACGAGCAGTACTTC; CDR3: CASSLFYEQYF
D: .; size: many; J: TRBJ1-3; V: TRBV7-3; DNA: TGTGCCAGCACCCCTCCCCGGGGGGAAAACACCATATATTTT; CDR3: CASTPPRGENTIYF
D: .; size: .; J: TRBJ1-5; V: TRBV3-1; DNA: TGTGCCAGCAGCCAAGATTACACACCGGGTCAGCCCCAGCATTTT; CDR3: CASSQDYTPGQPQHF
D: TRBD1; size: few; J: TRBJ1-6; V: TRBV10-3; DNA: TGTGCCATCAGTGGGGGCGGACAGGGGATCTACTTT; CDR3: CAISGGGQGIYF
D: .; size: .; J: TRBJ2-7; V: TRBV3-1; DNA: TGTGCCAGCAGCCCGGGGCCCTACGAGCAGTACTTC; CDR3: CASSPGPYEQYF
D: TRBD2; size: .; J: TRBJ2-5; V: TRBV27; DNA: TGTGCCAGCAGCCGGGGACTAGCGGGAGACCTCGAGACCCAGTACTTC; CDR3: CASSRGLAGDLETQYF
D: .; size: .; J: TRBJ1-1; V: TRBV7-8; DNA: TGTGCCAGCAGCCCAGGACAGCACACTGAAGCTTTCTTT; CDR3: CASSPGQHTEAFF
D: .; size: few; J: TRBJ2-3; V: TRBV7-8; DNA: TGTGCCAGCAGCTCCACGGGACGTTTTGGTGCAGATACGCAGTATTTT; CDR3: CASSSTGRFGADTQYF
D: .; size: .; J: TRBJ1-2; V: TRBV5-1; DNA: TGCGCCAGCAGCGCGGGCGGCCCTAACTATGGCTACACCTTC; CDR3: CASSAGGPNYGYTF
D: .; size: .; J: TRBJ2-7; V: TRBV21-1; DNA: TGTGCCAGCAGCAAAGACCTTAGCGGATACGAGCAGTACTTC; CDR3: CASSKDLSGYEQYF
D: TRBD1; size: many; J: TRBJ1-4; V: TRBV29-1; DNA: TGCAGCGTTGAAGGGACAGGGGGAGAAAAACTGTTTTTT; CDR3: CSVEGTGGEKLFF
D: TRBD1; size: few; J: TRBJ2-7; V: TRBV6-2/TRBV6-3; DNA: TGTGCCAGCAGCGTGACAGGGGCCAGTTTATATGCCCACGAGCAGTACTTC; CDR3: CASSVTGASLYAHEQYF
D: TRBD1; size: .; J: TRBJ2-4; V: TRBV12-3/TRBV12-4; DNA: TGTGCCAGCAGTTTTTTAAGCGGGACAGGGTTTCCCCAAAACATTCAGCACTTC; CDR3: CASSFLSGTGFPQNIQHF
D: .; size: few; J: TRBJ2-1; V: TRBV3-1; DNA: TGTGCCAGCAGCCAAGATGGGCACGCTAGACGTCGTTTATCCTACAATGAGCAGTTCTTC; CDR3: CASSQDGHARRRLSYNEQFF
D: .; size: .; J: TRBJ1-2; V: TRBV30; DNA: TGTGCCTGGAAGAAGCCGGGAGCTAACTATGGCTACACCTTC; CDR3: CAWKKPGANYGYTF
D: TRBD2; size: few; J: TRBJ2-2; V: TRBV15; DNA: TGTGCCACCAGCAGAGCCGCGGGAGTGGCCGGGGAGCTGTTTTTT; CDR3: CATSRAAGVAGELFF
D: .; size: once; J: TRBJ1-5; V: TRBV12-5; DNA: TGTGCTAGTGGTTTGTATCAGCCCCAGCATTTT; CDR3: CASGLYQPQHF
D: .; size: few; J: TRBJ1-3; V: TRBV27; DNA: TGTGCCAGCAGTGAAGGAAACACCATATATTTT; CDR3: CASSEGNTIYF
D: .; size: .; J: TRBJ2-7; V: TRBV27; DNA: TGTGCCAGCAGTTTAGGTTCCGCGAGCTCCTACGAGCAGTACTTC; CDR3: CASSLGSASSYEQYF
D: .; size: .; J: TRBJ2-7; V: TRBV12-5; DNA: TGTGCTAGTGGTTTGGACAGTCCCTACGAGCAGTACTTC; CDR3: CASGLDSPYEQYF
D: .; size: few; J: TRBJ1-5; V: TRBV20-1; DNA: TGCAGTGCTAGCGCGGGATTGACAGTAGGGCAGCCCCAGCATTTT; CDR3: CSASAGLTVGQPQHF
D: TRBD2; size: few; J: TRBJ2-7; V: TRBV12-3/TRBV12-4; DNA: TGTGCCAGCAGTTTTCTCGCTAGCGGGGCCCTCTACGAGCAGTACTTC; CDR3: CASSFLASGALYEQYF
D: TRBD2; size: .; J: TRBJ2-5; V: TRBV7-2; DNA: TGTGCCAGCAGCTTAGGGACTAGCGTACAAGAGACCCAGTACTTC; CDR3: CASSLGTSVQETQYF
D: TRBD2; size: .; J: TRBJ2-3; V: TRBV3-1; DNA: TGTGCCAGCAGCCTAGCGGGACGCTCAGATACGCAGTATTTT; CDR3: CASSLAGRSDTQYF
D: TRBD1; size: few; J: TRBJ1-2; V: TRBV20-1; DNA: TGCAGTGCTATGGACAGGGCAGATGGCTACACCTTC; CDR3: CSAMDRADGYTF
D: .; size: .; J: TRBJ1-3; V: TRBV9; DNA: TGTGCCAGCAGCGTAGAGCCCCTCTCGGGAGGGTCTGGAAACACCATATATTTT; CDR3: CASSVEPLSGGSGNTIYF
D: .; size: few; J: TRBJ1-1; V: TRBV29-1; DNA: TGCAGCGTTGCGACTGGAGCCACAGCGAACACTGAAGCTTTCTTT; CDR3: CSVATGATANTEAFF
D: .; size: .; J: TRBJ2-1; V: TRBV7-9; DNA: TGTGCCAGCAGCTTAGGGGTGGGGACGGCCTCCTACAATGAGCAGTTCTTC; CDR3: CASSLGVGTASYNEQFF
D: .; size: .; J: TRBJ1-1; V: TRBV18; DNA: TGTGCCAGCTCCCCGGGAAACACTGAAGCTTTCTTT; CDR3: CASSPGNTEAFF